One and the same sample provided the 30 T cell receptor beta chains below, sequenced in a study of molecular identifiers for immune sequencing clone quantification. One entry per CDR3 protein results from TCRdb running MiXCR on the PCR reads. The profile covers some 320,000 distinct CDR3 sequences, with roughly a quarter appearing a single time and 0.74% taken by the ten largest. Sequenced: naive CD8+ T cells from blood, with Jurkat cell RNA spiked in. Subset given: FACS-sorted CD8+CD4-CCR7+CD45RA+ naive T cells. The receptor source for this set is a human donor in good health. Some libraries in this study had Jurkat cell RNA spiked in.

There are a few counts of this clonotype. The gene calls are TRBV4-3 and TRBJ2-7, with TRBD2 identical over 9 bases. V dropped 3 bases and J dropped 6; count of bases not matched to a gene: 6. The length of the CDR3 is 14 residues. Per germline, CDR1 LGHNA and CDR2 YSLEER. The CDR3 nucleotides read TGCGCCAGCAGCCAGGGACTAGCTCTTGCCGAGCAGTACTTC. It encodes CASSQGLALAEQYF.

Many counts were recorded for this clonotype. The rearrangement joins TRBV5-4 to TRBJ1-1, with D perhaps matching TRBD1 (6 bases). The germline V and J ends were trimmed by 6 bases and 0 bases, with 9 bases remaining between them. This CDR3 spans 13 amino acids. In germline, CDR1 is SGHNT, CDR2 YYREEE (reference sequence). The CDR3 protein is CASKGGMNTEAFF. CDR3 nucleotides: TGTGCCAGCAAGGGGGGTATGAACACTGAAGCTTTCTTT. The variable domain in full, with the rest retrieved from reference TRBV5-4 and TRBJ1-1, is ETGVTQSPTHLIKTRGQQVTLRCSSQSGHNTVSWYQQALGQGPQFIFQYYREEENGRGNFPPRFSGLQFPNYSSELNVNALELDDSALYLCASKGGMNTEAFFGQGTRLTVV.

A word on this clonotype: Since the CDR3 does not end with the conserved phenylalanine or tryptophan, this likely comes from a read error. The chain joins TRBV11-2 to TRBJ2-7; weak D call: TRBD2 (5 bases). The CDR3 is made up of 12 amino acids. Trimming took off 8 bases at V and 5 bases at J, with 13 bases between the two ends. The germline gives CDR1 SGHAT, CDR2 FQNNGV. The DNA of the CDR3 is TGTGCCAGCCGCCAACGAGGGAACGAGCAGTACATC. Protein sequence: CASRQRGNEQYI.

This clonotype has only a few counts. The V and J genes are TRBV29-1 and TRBJ1-6; D uncertain. V was trimmed by 1 base and J by 9 bases, leaving 10 bases between them. The CDR3 has 13 residues. Germline V gene lookup returns CDR1 SQVTM and CDR2 ANQGSEA. The CDR3 DNA sequence: TGCAGCGTTGAAGTCGGGAGTGGTTCACCCCTCCACTTT. Translated, it gives CSVEVGSGSPLHF.

On this clonotype: Given a much more abundant clone one base away, this may be a read error. This CDR3 is CASRARQGIIPYGYTF. DNA for the CDR3: TGTGCCAGTAGAGCTCGACAGGGTATCATCCCCTATGGCTACACCTTC. The chain has TRBV19 and TRBJ1-2, with 7 bases fitting TRBD1. V lost 6 bases, J lost 4 bases, and 14 bases stayed unmatched. The CDR3 is 16 amino acids. Looked up from germline, CDR1 is LNHDA and CDR2 is SQIVND (reference sequence).

About this clonotype: One end of the junction is discordant with germline, which a read error may explain. This chain uses TRBV20-1 with TRBJ1-5; 12 positions match TRBD1. The CDR3 is 20 residues long. The germline V gene encodes CDR1 DFQATT and CDR2 SNEGSKA (reference sequence). Written as DNA, the CDR3 is TGCAGTGCTAGAGGGGAAAAAGGGACAGGGGGCTTTCTCGGATATCAGCCCCAGCGTTTT. Protein sequence: CSARGEKGTGGFLGYQPQRF.

The V call is TRBV7-8, the J call TRBJ2-7; D is unclear. The CDR3 is made up of 12 amino acids. The V end was cut by 5 bases, the J end by 7 bases, with 12 bases between. Germline V gene sequence: CDR1 SGHVS, CDR2 FQNEAQ. Here the CDR3 reads CASSPHLVEQYF. The CDR3 coding sequence is TGTGCCAGCAGCCCTCACTTGGTGGAGCAGTACTTC.

This clonotype was picked up many times. This chain joins TRBV29-1 and TRBJ1-1; D uncertain. The CDR3 is 13 amino acids. Germline assignment: CDR1 SQVTM and CDR2 ANQGSEA. V lost 0 bases and J lost 0, with 5 bases in between. CDR3 sequence (DNA): TGCAGCGTTGAAGATCCTATGAACACTGAAGCTTTCTTT. Amino acids: CSVEDPMNTEAFF. Looking up the rest from reference TRBV29-1 and TRBJ1-1 gives the full variable domain: SAVISQKPSRDICQRGTSLTIQCQVDSQVTMMFWYRQQPGQSLTLIATANQGSEATYESGFVIDKFPISRPNLTFSTLTVSNMSPEDSSIYLCSVEDPMNTEAFFGQGTRLTVV.

This clonotype was observed many times. The chain combines TRBV9 with TRBJ2-3; 9 bases line up with TRBD1. CDR1 is SGDLS, CDR2 YYNGEE, per germline. V trimming: 3 bases; J trimming: 4 bases; junction bases outside the gene matches: 15. The CDR3 extends over 18 amino acids. The CDR3 here is CASSGRTGVILEADTQYF. The CDR3 DNA reads TGTGCCAGCAGCGGGAGGACAGGGGTCATCCTTGAGGCAGATACGCAGTATTTT.

Ten or more counts support this clonotype. The rearrangement joins TRBV6-5 to TRBJ1-1; 7 bases are shared with TRBD1. In germline, CDR1 is MNHEY, CDR2 SVGAGI. Trimming cost V 6 bases and J 2 bases; bases outside gene matches: 3. This CDR3 has 13 residues. CDR3 DNA sequence: TGTGCCAGCAGAGGGACAGCTAACACTGAAGCTTTCTTT. It specifies CASRGTANTEAFF.

The V and J genes are TRBV13 and TRBJ1-2, with 7 bases aligning to TRBD1. The trim removed 5 bases at V and 1 base at J, leaving 4 bases unmatched. CDR1 and CDR2 from the germline V gene are PRHDT and FYEKMQ (reference sequence). This CDR3 region has 14 residues. In DNA, the CDR3 is TGTGCCAGCAGCACGGGACAGAGTAACTATGGCTACACCTTC. It codes for CASSTGQSNYGYTF. The variable domain in full, with the rest retrieved from reference TRBV13 and TRBJ1-2, is AAGVIQSPRHLIKEKRETATLKCYPIPRHDTVYWYQQGPGQDPQFLISFYEKMQSDKGSIPDRFSAQQFSDYHSELNMSSLELGDSALYFCASSTGQSNYGYTFGSGTRLTVV.

This clonotype occurred a few times. J is TRBJ2-7 and V is TRBV20-1; possible D gene TRBD1, 6 bases. The V end was cut by 6 bases, the J end by 5 bases, with 11 bases between. Germline loops: CDR1 DFQATT, CDR2 SNEGSKA (reference sequence). The CDR3 runs to 11 residues. CDR3 DNA: TGCAGTGCCCCCAGGGGCCACGAGCAGTACTTC. Translation: CSAPRGHEQYF.

To note about this clonotype: This may be a read error, as it is one base from a much larger clone. The rearrangement links TRBV4-2 to TRBJ2-1; D perhaps matches TRBD1 (5 bases). Germline lookup yields CDR1 LGHNA and CDR2 YNFKEQ. There are 12 residues in the CDR3. V was shortened by 0 bases and J by 12 bases, with 9 bases between the two germline ends. CDR3 sequence (DNA): TGTGCCAGCAGCCAAGACACAGGTGCGCAGTTCTTC. Its translation is CASSQDTGAQFF.

The chain recombines TRBV12-3 or TRBV12-4 with TRBJ1-1; TRBD1 is a possible D gene (6 bases). The CDR3 has 16 amino acids. The V gene lost 4 bases and the J gene lost 4 bases, with 19 bases spanning the gap. The CDR3 DNA follows: TGTGCCAGCAGTTGGACGACAGGCACCCTCGCCACTGAAGCTTTCTTT. It codes for CASSWTTGTLATEAFF.

This clonotype was detected only a few times. This rearrangement joins TRBV20-1 to TRBJ2-7; tentatively, D is TRBD1 (5 bases). Germline V gives CDR1 DFQATT, CDR2 SNEGSKA (reference sequence). V shed 4 bases and J shed 3 bases, with 7 bases lying between them. This CDR3 is 11 amino acids long. Here the CDR3 reads CSAITGYEQYF. The CDR3 DNA follows: TGCAGTGCTATAACAGGCTACGAGCAGTACTTC.

The chain uses TRBV16 and TRBJ2-7; the D gene is possibly TRBD2 (5 bases). This CDR3 is built from 14 residues. Between the trimmed V and J ends, which lost 7 bases and 3 bases, there was a span of 16 bases. Germline V CDR1 and CDR2: KGHSY, FQNENV. The CDR3 DNA is TGTGCCAGCAACATTAGCGAGTCGAGCTACGAGCAGTACTTC. Its translation is CASNISESSYEQYF.

V and J are TRBV7-9 and TRBJ1-1; D gene unclear. Trimming took 7 bases from V and 6 from J, leaving 12 bases between them. From germline, CDR1 is SEHNR and CDR2 FQNEAQ (reference sequence). CDR3 size: 12 residues. CDR3 nucleotide sequence: TGTGCCAGCACCCTCCCAACCTCTGAAGCTTTCTTT. Encoded protein: CASTLPTSEAFF.

The chain joins TRBV14 to TRBJ1-2; a weak D match, TRBD1 (5 bases). V lost 4 bases and J 2 bases, leaving 11 bases between the germline ends. This CDR3 has 14 amino acids. The germline V gene has CDR1 SGHDN and CDR2 FVKESK. The CDR3 nucleotides read TGTGCCAGCAGCCCGGTCCAGGGAAACTATGGCTACACCTTC. This translates into CASSPVQGNYGYTF.

The rearrangement joins TRBV20-1 to TRBJ1-5, with TRBD1 identical over 12 bases. Germline assignment: CDR1 DFQATT and CDR2 SNEGSKA (reference sequence). The J segment lost 6 bases and the V segment lost 6 bases, leaving 6 bases of the junction unmatched. There are 14 residues in the CDR3. The CDR3 bases are TGCAGTGCACCGGGACAGGGGGCGGGTCAGCCCCAGCATTTT. Translated: CSAPGQGAGQPQHF.

This clonotype was seen many times. The rearrangement uses TRBV5-4 and TRBJ2-7; D gene ambiguous. This CDR3 contains 13 residues. V dropped 3 bases and J dropped 5 bases, with 12 bases sitting between them. Germline CDR1 SGHNT, CDR2 YYREEE (reference sequence). The CDR3 loop reads CASSSLIGDEQYF. The CDR3, as DNA: TGTGCCAGCAGCTCCCTTATAGGCGACGAGCAGTACTTC.

This chain joins TRBV27 and TRBJ2-3; a weak D match, TRBD1 (5 bases). This CDR3 is 15 amino acids long. Between the trimmed V and J ends, which lost 8 bases and 2 bases, there was a span of 17 bases. Germline CDR1 MNHEY, CDR2 SMNVEV (reference sequence). The chain's CDR3 is CASRPLLGDTDTQYF. The CDR3 bases are TGTGCCAGCCGCCCTCTATTAGGGGACACAGATACGCAGTATTTT.

Ten or more counts support this clonotype. The gene calls are TRBV29-1 and TRBJ2-3; 8 bases line up with TRBD1. CDR1 and CDR2 from the germline V gene are SQVTM and ANQGSEA. After removal of 3 bases from V and 7 bases from J, the junction contained 12 bases not matched to a gene. This CDR3 is built from 15 residues. Written as DNA, the CDR3 is TGCAGCGTTGACCTCCCCGCGGACAGGGTTCATACGCAGTATTTT. This encodes CSVDLPADRVHTQYF.

This clonotype was seen only a few times. V and J are TRBV19 and TRBJ1-6; a weak D match, TRBD1 (5 bases). Germline V gene sequence: CDR1 LNHDA, CDR2 SQIVND (reference sequence). CDR3 length: 15 amino acids. V was clipped by 6 bases and J by 8 bases, with 17 bases between them. The CDR3 reads CASSSGWGTDSPLHF. The CDR3, as DNA: TGTGCCAGTAGCTCCGGGTGGGGGACGGATTCACCCCTCCACTTT.

This rearrangement joins TRBV12-3 or TRBV12-4 to TRBJ2-7, with 8 bases matching TRBD1. The CDR3 has 14 amino acids. V shed 10 bases and J 4 bases; nucleotides not matched to a gene: 12. The CDR3 loop reads CANSTSRGLYEQYF. The CDR3 DNA sequence: TGTGCCAACAGCACCAGCAGGGGGCTTTACGAGCAGTACTTC.

This clonotype has ten or more counts. The chain employs TRBV28 and TRBJ2-1; 7 nucleotides agree with TRBD2. This CDR3 has 15 amino acids. Looked up from germline, CDR1 is MDHEN and CDR2 is SYDVKM. J lost 0 bases, V lost 3 bases, and 2 bases had no gene match. This chain's CDR3 is CASSFRTSSYNEQFF. CDR3 DNA: TGTGCCAGCAGTTTCCGGACTAGCTCCTACAATGAGCAGTTCTTC.

This chain uses TRBV20-1 with TRBJ2-5; D ambiguous. V was shortened by 0 bases and J by 2 bases, with 13 bases between the two germline ends. There are 15 residues in the CDR3. Germline V lookup: CDR1 DFQATT, CDR2 SNEGSKA (reference sequence). CDR3 region: CSARDTPQPQETQYF. CDR3 bases: TGCAGTGCTAGAGATACCCCCCAACCTCAAGAGACCCAGTACTTC.

This clonotype was recorded at least ten times. The CDR3 bases are TGTGCCAGCAGTCAGGGACAGGGACATCAAGAGACCCAGTACTTC. This codes for CASSQGQGHQETQYF. The chain has TRBV7-6 and TRBJ2-5, with 9 positions matching TRBD1. V trimming: 6 bases; J trimming: 2 bases; junction bases outside the gene matches: 7. This CDR3 region has 15 residues. Germline-derived CDR1 and CDR2 are SGHVS and FNYEAQ.

Note on this clonotype: It is unclear where the CDR3 begins or ends on the DNA, so no DNA is shown, and the CDR3 is as TCRdb lists it. The V and J genes are TRBV5-3 and TRBJ1-2; whether TRBD1, the table's D call, matches the DNA was not checked. TRBV5-3 is annotated as an ORF whose role is uncertain. The CDR3 numbers 15 amino acids, ends counted. The CDR3 region is CASSWAGTTSYGCTF.

This clonotype was detected only a few times. The V call is TRBV13, the J call TRBJ2-3; D not resolved. Germline V lookup: CDR1 PRHDT, CDR2 FYEKMQ (reference sequence). The CDR3 has 15 amino acids. Deletions cut 2 bases from V and 2 bases from J, with 11 bases between. This chain's CDR3 is CASSLSQKLTDTQYF. The CDR3 DNA follows: TGTGCCAGCAGCTTATCCCAGAAGCTCACAGATACGCAGTATTTT.

The chain recombines TRBV4-3 with TRBJ2-5; D not certain. V lost 0 bases and J lost 2, with 10 bases in between. The germline V gene encodes CDR1 LGHNA and CDR2 YSLEER. This CDR3 spans 15 amino acids. CDR3 sequence: CASSQESVTQETQYF. The DNA for the CDR3 is TGCGCCAGCAGCCAAGAATCGGTCACTCAAGAGACCCAGTACTTC.